This entry is about one T cell receptor (beta chain). Its target is unknown. CDR1 and CDR2 (germline): DFQATT, SNEGSKA (reference sequence). Trimming removed 3 bases from V and 6 bases from J; junction bases left unmatched: 14. There are 16 residues in the CDR3. Quantitative 5'-RACE with molecular barcodes produced the TCR beta libraries. Using its own MiXCR run on the 5' RACE reads, TCRdb lists one record per CDR3 protein. The data hold a few hundred thousand distinct CDR3 sequences, with about 9.9% observed a single time. This record belongs to a study of CD8 T cells in ankylosing spondylitis. Study findings and constraints: There was reportedly significant enrichment of clones that were disease-linked in matched ankylosing spondylitis synovial fluid. A motif in TCR beta, a set of 8 or 9 highly homologous variants, appeared characteristic of ankylosing spondylitis blood. Both synovial fluid and blood in reactive arthritis had previously been reported to carry some motif variants.

The chain carries TRBV20-1 and TRBJ1-1, with 9 bases matching TRBD1. The receptor was derived from a female donor with ankylosing spondylitis or in good health (not recorded which). Sequencing used blood, either unsorted or a sorted T cell fraction (not recorded which). CDR3: CSASYGTGLRGAEAFF. CDR3 sequence (DNA): TGCAGTGCTAGCTACGGGACAGGGCTGCGTGGGGCTGAAGCTTTCTTT.